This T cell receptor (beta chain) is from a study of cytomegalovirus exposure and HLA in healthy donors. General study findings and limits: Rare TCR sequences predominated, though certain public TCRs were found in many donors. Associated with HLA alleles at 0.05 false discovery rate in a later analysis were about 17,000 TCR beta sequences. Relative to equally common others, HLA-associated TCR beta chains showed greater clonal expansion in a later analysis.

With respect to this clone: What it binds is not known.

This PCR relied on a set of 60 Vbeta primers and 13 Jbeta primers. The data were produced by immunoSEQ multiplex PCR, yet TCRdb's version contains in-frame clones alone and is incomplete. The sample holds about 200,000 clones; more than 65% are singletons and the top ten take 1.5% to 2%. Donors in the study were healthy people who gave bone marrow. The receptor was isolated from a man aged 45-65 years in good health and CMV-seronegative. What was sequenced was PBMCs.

CDR3 residues: CASSDNIMGHNEQFF. CDR3 sequence (DNA): TGTGCCAGCAGTGATAATATTATGGGGCACAATGAGCAGTTCTTC. This chain connects TRBV6-1 to TRBJ2-1; D may be TRBD1 (5 bases). Deletions cut 3 bases from V and 5 bases from J, with 14 bases between. The length of the CDR3 is 15 residues. Germline CDR1 MNHNS, CDR2 SASEGT.